This T cell receptor beta chain was profiled in a study of blood T cell repertoires in COVID-19. CDR3 length: 16 residues. V dropped 5 bases and J dropped 5; count of bases not matched to a gene: 11. CDR1 and CDR2 from the germline V gene are WSHSY and SAAADI. The method was immunoSEQ multiplex PCR; TCRdb's version includes in-frame clones alone and lacks a portion of them. This sample has 150,000 to 200,000 clones; 70% to 80% occur once, and the top ten carry over 5%. Sequencing was carried out using peripheral blood. This chain connects TRBV10-2 to TRBJ1-5; 8 bases fit TRBD1. This TCR was recovered from a woman aged 40-49 years with COVID-19, enrolled during active disease. CDR3 loop: CASSPFVGQADQPQHF. CDR3 in DNA: TGCGCCAGCAGTCCCTTCGTGGGACAGGCCGATCAGCCCCAGCATTTT.